This T cell receptor (beta chain) was observed in a study of neoadjuvant anti-PD-1 for oral cavity cancer. Study observations and caveats: Each response group had just a few patients in TCR analyses.

Assay: immunoSEQ multiplex PCR; the TCRdb copy retains only in-frame clones and omits some. The table lists 84,000 or so clones, roughly 80% of them singletons. There are a few counts of this clone. Antigen unknown. Patients had newly diagnosed, untreated stage II-IVA oral cavity squamous cell carcinoma. After removal of 7 bases from V and 0 bases from J, the junction contained 6 bases not matched to a gene. Germline CDR1 MNHNS, CDR2 SASEGT. The CDR3 runs to 15 residues. The chain is built from TRBV6-1 and TRBJ2-1; 7 bases match TRBD1. The sequence came from a person between 40 and 85 years old with oral cavity squamous cell carcinoma. The material sequenced was PBMCs, taken before nivolumab (anti-PD-1) treatment. CDR3 region: CASTRDSYSYNEQFF. The CDR3 nucleotides read TGTGCCAGCACCAGGGACAGCTACTCCTACAATGAGCAGTTCTTC.